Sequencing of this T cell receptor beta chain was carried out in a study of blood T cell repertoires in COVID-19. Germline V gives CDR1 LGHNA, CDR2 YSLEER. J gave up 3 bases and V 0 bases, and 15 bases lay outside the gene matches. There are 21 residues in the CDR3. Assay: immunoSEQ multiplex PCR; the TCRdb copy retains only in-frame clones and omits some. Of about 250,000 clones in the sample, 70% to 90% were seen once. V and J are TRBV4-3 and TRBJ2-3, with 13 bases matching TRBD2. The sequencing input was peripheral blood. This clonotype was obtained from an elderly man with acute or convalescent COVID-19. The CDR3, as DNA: TGCGCCAGCAGCCAAGATTTCCTTTTTCCAGGACTAGCGGGAGTGACAGATACGCAGTATTTT. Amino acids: CASSQDFLFPGLAGVTDTQYF.